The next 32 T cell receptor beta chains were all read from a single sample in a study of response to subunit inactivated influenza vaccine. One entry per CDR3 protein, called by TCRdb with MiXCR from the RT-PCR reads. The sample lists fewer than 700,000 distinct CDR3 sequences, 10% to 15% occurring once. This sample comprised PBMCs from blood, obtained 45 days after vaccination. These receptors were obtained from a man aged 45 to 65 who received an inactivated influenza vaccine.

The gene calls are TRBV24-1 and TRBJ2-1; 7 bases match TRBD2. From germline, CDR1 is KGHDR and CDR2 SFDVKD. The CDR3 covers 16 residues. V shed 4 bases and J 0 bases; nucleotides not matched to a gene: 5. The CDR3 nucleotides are TGTGCCACCAGTGACCGAGCGGGAAGCTCCTACAATGAGCAGTTCTTC. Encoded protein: CATSDRAGSSYNEQFF.

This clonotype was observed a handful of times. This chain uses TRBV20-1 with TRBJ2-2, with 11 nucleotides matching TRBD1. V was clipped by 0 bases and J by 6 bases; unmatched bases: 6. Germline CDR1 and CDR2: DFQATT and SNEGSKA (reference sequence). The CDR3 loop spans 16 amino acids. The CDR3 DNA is TGCAGTGCTAGAGAATGGGACAGGGGGTTAGCCGGGGAGCTGTTTTTT. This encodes CSAREWDRGLAGELFF.

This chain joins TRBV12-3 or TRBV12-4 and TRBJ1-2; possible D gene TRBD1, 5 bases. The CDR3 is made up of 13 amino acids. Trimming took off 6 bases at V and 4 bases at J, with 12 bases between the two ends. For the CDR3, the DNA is TGTGCCAGCAGCACGACAGTAATCTATGGCTACACCTTC. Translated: CASSTTVIYGYTF.

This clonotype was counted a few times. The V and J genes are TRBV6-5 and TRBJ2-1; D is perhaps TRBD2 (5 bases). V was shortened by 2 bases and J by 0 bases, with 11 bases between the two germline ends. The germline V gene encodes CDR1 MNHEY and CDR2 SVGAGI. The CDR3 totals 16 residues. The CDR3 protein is CASSYIASGSYNEQFF. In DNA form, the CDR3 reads TGTGCCAGCAGTTACATCGCCAGCGGCTCCTACAATGAGCAGTTCTTC.

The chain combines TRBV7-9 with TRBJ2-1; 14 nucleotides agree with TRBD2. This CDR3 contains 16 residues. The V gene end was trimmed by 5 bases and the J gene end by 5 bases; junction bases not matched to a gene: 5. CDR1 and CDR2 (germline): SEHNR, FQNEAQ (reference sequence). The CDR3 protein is CASSAPTSGGDNEQFF. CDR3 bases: TGTGCCAGCAGCGCCCCGACTAGCGGGGGGGACAATGAGCAGTTCTTC. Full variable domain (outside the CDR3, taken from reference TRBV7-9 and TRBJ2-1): DTGVSQNPRHKITKRGQNVTFRCDPISEHNRLYWYRQTLGQGPEFLTYFQNEAQLEKSRLLSDRFSAERPKGSFSTLEIQRTEQGDSAMYLCASSAPTSGGDNEQFFGPGTRLTVL.

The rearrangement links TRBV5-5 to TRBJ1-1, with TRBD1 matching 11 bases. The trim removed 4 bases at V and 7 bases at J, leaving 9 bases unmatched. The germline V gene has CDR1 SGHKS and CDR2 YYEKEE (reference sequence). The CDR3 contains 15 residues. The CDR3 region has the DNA TGTGCCAGCAGCCAGTGGGACAGGGGGTCGTTTGAAGCTTTCTTT. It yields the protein CASSQWDRGSFEAFF.

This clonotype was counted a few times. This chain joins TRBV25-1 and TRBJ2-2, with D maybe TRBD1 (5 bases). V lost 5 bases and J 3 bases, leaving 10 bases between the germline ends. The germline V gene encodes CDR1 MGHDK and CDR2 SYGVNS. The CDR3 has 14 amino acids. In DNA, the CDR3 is TGTGCCAGCAGTAAGACAGTTTACACCGGGGAGCTGTTTTTT. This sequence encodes CASSKTVYTGELFF.

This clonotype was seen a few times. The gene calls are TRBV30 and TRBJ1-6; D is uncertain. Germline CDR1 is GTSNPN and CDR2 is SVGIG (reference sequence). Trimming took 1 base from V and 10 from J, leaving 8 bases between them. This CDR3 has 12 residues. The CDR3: CAWSAVASPLHF. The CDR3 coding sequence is TGTGCCTGGAGTGCGGTGGCCTCACCCCTCCACTTT. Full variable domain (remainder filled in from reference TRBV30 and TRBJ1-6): SQTIHQWPATLVQPVGSPLSLECTVEGTSNPNLYWYRQAAGRGLQLLFYSVGIGQISSEVPQNLSASRPQDRQFILSSKKLLLSDSGFYLCAWSAVASPLHFGNGTRLTVT.

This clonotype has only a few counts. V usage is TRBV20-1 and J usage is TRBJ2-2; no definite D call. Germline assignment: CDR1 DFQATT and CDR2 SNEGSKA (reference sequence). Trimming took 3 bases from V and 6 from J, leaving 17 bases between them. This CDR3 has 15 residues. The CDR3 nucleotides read TGCAGTGCTAGTAGTGAGGACGCAGTCGCCGGGGAGCTGTTTTTT. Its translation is CSASSEDAVAGELFF.

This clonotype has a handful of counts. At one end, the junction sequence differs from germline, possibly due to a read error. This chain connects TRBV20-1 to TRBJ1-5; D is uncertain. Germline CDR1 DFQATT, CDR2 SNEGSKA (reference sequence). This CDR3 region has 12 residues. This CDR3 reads CSARDRGQAQHF. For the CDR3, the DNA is TGCAGTGCTAGAGATAGAGGTCAGGCCCAGCATTTT.

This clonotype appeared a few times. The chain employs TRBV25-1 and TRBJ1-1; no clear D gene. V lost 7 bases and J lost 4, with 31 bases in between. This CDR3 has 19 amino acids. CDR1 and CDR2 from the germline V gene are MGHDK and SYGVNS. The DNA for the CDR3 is TGTGCCAGCACCCGCCATCTTCCTCCCAGGAGGGATGCCGGCACTGAAGCTTTCTTT. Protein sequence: CASTRHLPPRRDAGTEAFF.

The CDR3 nucleotides read TGCGCCAGCAGCTTGGACAGGGTGGAGTTCTTC. Translating gives CASSLDRVEFF. The chain employs TRBV5-1 and TRBJ2-1; the D gene is possibly TRBD1 (6 bases). Trimming removed 0 bases from V and 14 bases from J, with 9 bases in between. CDR3 length equals 11 residues. Per germline, CDR1 SGHRS and CDR2 YFSETQ.

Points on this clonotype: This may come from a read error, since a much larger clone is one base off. CDR3 DNA: TGCGCCAGCAGCCTGGCCGGGACAGGGGTCACAGATTCGCAGTATTTT. Amino acid sequence: CASSLAGTGVTDSQYF. The rearrangement links TRBV4-3 to TRBJ2-3; 10 positions match TRBD1. Germline CDR1 LGHNA, CDR2 YSLEER. The CDR3 is made up of 16 amino acids.

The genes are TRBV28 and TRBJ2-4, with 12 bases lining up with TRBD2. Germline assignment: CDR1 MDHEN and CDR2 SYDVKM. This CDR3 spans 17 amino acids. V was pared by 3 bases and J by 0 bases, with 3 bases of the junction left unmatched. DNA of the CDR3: TGTGCCAGCAGTTTGCTAGCGGGAGGGCTAGCCAAAAACATTCAGTACTTC. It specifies CASSLLAGGLAKNIQYF. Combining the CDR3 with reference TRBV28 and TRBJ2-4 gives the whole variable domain DVKVTQSSRYLVKRTGEKVFLECVQDMDHENMFWYRQDPGLGLRLIYFSYDVKMKEKGDIPEGYSVSREKKERFSLILESASTNQTSMYLCASSLLAGGLAKNIQYFGAGTRLSVL.

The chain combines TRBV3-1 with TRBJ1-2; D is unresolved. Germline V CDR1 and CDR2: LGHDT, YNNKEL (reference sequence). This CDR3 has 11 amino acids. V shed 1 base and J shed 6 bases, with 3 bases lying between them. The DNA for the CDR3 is TGTGCCAGCAGCCAAGTAAATGGCTACACCTTC. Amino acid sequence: CASSQVNGYTF.

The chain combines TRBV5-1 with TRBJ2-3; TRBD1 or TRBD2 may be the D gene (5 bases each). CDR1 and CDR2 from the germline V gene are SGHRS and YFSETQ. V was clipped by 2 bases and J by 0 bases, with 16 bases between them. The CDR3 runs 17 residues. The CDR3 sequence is CASSFSTGTKSTDTQYF. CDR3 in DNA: TGCGCCAGCAGCTTCTCAACCGGGACCAAGAGCACAGATACGCAGTATTTT.

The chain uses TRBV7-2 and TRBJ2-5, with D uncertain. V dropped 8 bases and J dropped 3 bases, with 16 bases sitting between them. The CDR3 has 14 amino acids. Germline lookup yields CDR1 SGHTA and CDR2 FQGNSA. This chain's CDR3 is CASHRGPAEETQYF. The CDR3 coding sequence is TGTGCCAGCCATCGAGGTCCCGCAGAAGAGACCCAGTACTTC.

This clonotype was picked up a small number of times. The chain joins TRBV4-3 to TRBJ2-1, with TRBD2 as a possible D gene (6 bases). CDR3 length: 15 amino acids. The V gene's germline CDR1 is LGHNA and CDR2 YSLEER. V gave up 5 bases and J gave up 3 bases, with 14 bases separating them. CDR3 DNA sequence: TGCGCCAGCAGCATTAGCGGAGCCTACTACAATGAGCAGTTCTTC. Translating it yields CASSISGAYYNEQFF.

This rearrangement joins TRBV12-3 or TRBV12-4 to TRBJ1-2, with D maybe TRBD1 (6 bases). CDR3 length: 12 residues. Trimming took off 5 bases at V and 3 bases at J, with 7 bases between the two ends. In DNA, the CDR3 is TGTGCCAGCAGTAACAGGGACTATGGCTACACCTTC. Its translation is CASSNRDYGYTF.

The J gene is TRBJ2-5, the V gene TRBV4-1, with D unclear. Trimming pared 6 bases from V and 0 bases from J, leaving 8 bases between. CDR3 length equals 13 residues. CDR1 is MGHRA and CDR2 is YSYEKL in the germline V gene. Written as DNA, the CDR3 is TGCGCCAGCAGAGGTAGTGACCAAGAGACCCAGTACTTC. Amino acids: CASRGSDQETQYF.

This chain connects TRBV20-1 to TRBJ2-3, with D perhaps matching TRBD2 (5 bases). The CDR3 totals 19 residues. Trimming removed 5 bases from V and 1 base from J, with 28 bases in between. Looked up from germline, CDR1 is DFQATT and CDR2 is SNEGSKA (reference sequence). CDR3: CSAGTFTSPKNFRTDTQYF. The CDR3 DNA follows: TGCAGTGCTGGTACTTTCACTAGTCCGAAAAACTTCCGCACAGATACGCAGTATTTT.

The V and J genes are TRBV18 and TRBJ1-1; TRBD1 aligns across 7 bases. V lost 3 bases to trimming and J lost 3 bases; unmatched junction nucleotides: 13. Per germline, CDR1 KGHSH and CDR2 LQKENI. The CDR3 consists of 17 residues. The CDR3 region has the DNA TGTGCCAGCTCACCTCACGGCGACAGGGCGGGGTACACTGAAGCTTTCTTT. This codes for CASSPHGDRAGYTEAFF.

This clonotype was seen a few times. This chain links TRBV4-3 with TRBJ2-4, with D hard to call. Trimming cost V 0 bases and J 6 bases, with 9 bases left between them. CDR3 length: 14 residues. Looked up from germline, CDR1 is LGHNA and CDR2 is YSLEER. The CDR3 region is CASSQDWALNIQYF. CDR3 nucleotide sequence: TGCGCCAGCAGCCAAGATTGGGCCCTAAACATTCAGTACTTC.

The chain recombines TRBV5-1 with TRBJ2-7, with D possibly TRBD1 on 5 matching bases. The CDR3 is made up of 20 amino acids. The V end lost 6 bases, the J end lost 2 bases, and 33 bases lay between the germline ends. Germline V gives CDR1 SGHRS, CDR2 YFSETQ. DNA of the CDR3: TGCGCCAGCATCCAAGCGACAGTCCCCGTTTTTCTTGTGGACGCCTACGAGCAGTACTTC. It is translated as CASIQATVPVFLVDAYEQYF.

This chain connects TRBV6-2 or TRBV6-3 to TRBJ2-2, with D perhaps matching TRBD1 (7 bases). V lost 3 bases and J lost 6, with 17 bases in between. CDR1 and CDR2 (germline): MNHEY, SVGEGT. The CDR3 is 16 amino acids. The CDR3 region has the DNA TGTGCCAGCAGTTATCCGCGAGTCAGGGGGGCCGGGGAGCTGTTTTTT. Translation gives CASSYPRVRGAGELFF.

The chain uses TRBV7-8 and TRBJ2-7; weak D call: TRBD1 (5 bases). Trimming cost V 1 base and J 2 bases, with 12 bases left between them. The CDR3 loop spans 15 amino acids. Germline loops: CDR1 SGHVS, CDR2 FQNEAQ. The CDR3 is CASSLVRQPTYEQYF. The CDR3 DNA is TGTGCCAGCAGCTTAGTTCGACAGCCTACCTACGAGCAGTACTTC.

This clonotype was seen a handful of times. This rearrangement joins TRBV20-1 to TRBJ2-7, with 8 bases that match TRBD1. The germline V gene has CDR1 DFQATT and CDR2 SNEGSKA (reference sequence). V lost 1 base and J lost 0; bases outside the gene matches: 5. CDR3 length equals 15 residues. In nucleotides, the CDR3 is TGCAGTGCTAGAGTCCGGACAGGGAGCTCCTACGAGCAGTACTTC. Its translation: CSARVRTGSSYEQYF.

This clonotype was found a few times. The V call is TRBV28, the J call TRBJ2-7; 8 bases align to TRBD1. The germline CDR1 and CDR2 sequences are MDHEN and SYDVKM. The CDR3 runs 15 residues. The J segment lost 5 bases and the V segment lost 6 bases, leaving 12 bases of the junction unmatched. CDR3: CASSPRFDRGHEQYF. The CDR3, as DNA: TGTGCCAGCAGCCCAAGATTCGACAGGGGACACGAGCAGTACTTC.

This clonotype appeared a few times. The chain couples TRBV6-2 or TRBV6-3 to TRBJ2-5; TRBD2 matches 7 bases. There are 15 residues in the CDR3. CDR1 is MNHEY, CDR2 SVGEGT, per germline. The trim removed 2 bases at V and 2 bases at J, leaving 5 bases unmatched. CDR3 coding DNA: TGTGCCAGCAGTTACGTTTCTAGCGGACAAGAGACCCAGTACTTC. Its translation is CASSYVSSGQETQYF.

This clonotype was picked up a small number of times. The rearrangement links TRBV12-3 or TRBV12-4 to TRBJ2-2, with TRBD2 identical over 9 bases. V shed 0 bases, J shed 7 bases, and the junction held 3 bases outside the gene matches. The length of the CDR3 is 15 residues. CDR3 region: CASSLAAGGHGELFF. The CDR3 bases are TGTGCCAGCAGTTTAGCGGCGGGGGGGCACGGGGAGCTGTTTTTT.

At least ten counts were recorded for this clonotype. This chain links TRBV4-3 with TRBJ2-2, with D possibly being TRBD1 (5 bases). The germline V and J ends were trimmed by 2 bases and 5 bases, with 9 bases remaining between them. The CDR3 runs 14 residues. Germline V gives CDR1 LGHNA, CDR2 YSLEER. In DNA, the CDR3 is TGCGCCAGCAGCCAAATCTCAGGGACCGGGGAGCTGTTTTTT. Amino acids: CASSQISGTGELFF.

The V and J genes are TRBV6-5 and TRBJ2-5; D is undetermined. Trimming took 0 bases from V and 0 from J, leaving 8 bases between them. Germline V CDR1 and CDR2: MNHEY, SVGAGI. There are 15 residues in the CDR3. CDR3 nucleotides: TGTGCCAGCAGTTACTCGATCCAGGACCAAGAGACCCAGTACTTC. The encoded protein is CASSYSIQDQETQYF.